This TCR beta chain was retrieved from a study of T cells in narcolepsy. Overall study: Healthy controls were enrolled alongside patients with narcolepsy type 1 or type 2.

Worth noting for this clone: Other DNA sequences in this specimen translate into the identical CDR3.

The method was immunoSEQ multiplex PCR; TCRdb's version includes in-frame clones alone and lacks a portion of them. Among approximately 26,000 clones listed, 81% were seen once. V shed 0 bases and J 9 bases; nucleotides not matched to a gene: 8. The CDR3 loop spans 16 amino acids. CDR1 and CDR2 (germline): LGHNA, YNFKEQ. The sequence was collected from a human donor in good health. What was sequenced was memory (CD45RA-) CD4+ T cells from blood. This chain links TRBV4-2 with TRBJ2-1; 10 positions match TRBD2. The CDR3 sequence is CASSQEGQREGVEQFF. CDR3 bases: TGTGCCAGCAGCCAAGAGGGCCAGCGGGAGGGTGTTGAGCAGTTCTTC.